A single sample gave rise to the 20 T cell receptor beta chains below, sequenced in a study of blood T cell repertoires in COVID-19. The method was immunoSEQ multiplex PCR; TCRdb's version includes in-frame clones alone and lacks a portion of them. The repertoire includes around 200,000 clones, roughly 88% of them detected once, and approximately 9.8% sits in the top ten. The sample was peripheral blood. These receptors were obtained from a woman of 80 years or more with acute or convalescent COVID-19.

DNA of the CDR3: TGTGCCAGCAGTTTCGGCACCGGGGAGCTGTTTTTT. This codes for CASSFGTGELFF. The J gene is TRBJ2-2, the V gene TRBV27; no definite D call. Trimming shortened V by 3 bases and J by 4 bases, and 3 bases separated the two germline ends. The CDR3 spans 12 residues. Germline loops: CDR1 MNHEY, CDR2 SMNVEV (reference sequence).

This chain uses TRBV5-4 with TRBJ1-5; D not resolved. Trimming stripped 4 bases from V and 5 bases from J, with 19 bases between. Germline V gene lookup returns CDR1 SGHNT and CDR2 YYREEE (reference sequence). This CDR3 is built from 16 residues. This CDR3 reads CASSPGEGAPHQPQHF. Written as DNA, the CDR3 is TGTGCCAGCAGCCCCGGGGAGGGTGCCCCCCATCAGCCCCAGCATTTT.

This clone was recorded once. The CDR3 is CSVTRDRANYGYTF. CDR3 bases: TGCAGCGTAACAAGGGACAGGGCTAACTATGGCTACACCTTC. V is TRBV29-1 and J is TRBJ1-2, with TRBD1 matching 9 bases. The CDR3 is made up of 14 amino acids. J was trimmed by 0 bases and V by 6 bases; bases with no gene match: 5. Germline lookup yields CDR1 SQVTM and CDR2 ANQGSEA.

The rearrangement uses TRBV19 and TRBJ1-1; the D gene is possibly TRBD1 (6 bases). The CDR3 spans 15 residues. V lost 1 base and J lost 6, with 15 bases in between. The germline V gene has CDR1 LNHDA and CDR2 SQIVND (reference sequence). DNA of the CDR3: TGTGCCAGTAGTATAGGGACAGCCCGAGGAGCTGAAGCTTTCTTT. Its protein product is CASSIGTARGAEAFF.

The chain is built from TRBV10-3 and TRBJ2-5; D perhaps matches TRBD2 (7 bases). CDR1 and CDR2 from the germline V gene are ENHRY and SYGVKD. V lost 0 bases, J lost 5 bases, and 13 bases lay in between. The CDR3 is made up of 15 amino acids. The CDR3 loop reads CAISESGGARETQYF. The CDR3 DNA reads TGTGCCATCAGTGAGTCTGGGGGGGCCCGGGAGACCCAGTACTTC.

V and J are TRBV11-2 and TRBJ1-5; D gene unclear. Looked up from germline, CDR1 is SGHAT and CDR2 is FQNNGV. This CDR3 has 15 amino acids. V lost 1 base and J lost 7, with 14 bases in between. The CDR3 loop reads CASSLGRGGLQPQHF. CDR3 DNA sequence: TGTGCCAGCAGCTTAGGCCGGGGAGGGCTACAGCCCCAGCATTTT.

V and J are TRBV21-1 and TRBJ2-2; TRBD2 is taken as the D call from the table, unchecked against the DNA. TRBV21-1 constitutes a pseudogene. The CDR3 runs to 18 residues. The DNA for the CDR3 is TGTGCCAGCAGCAAAGCGCTTAGCGGGGGGGAGAACACCGGGGAGCTGTTTTTT. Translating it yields CASSKALSGGENTGELFF.

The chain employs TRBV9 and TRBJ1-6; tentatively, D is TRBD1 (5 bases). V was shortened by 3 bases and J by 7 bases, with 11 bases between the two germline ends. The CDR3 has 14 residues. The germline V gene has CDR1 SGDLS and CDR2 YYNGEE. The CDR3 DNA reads TGTGCCAGCAGCGCCTTGGGGGGGAATTCACCCCTCCACTTT. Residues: CASSALGGNSPLHF.

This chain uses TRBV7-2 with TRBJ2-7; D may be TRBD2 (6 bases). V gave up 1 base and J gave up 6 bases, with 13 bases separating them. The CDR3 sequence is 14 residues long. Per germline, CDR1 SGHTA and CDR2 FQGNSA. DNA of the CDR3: TGTGCCAGCAGCTTAGTCGGGAGCCGCTCCGAGCAGTACTTC. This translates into CASSLVGSRSEQYF.

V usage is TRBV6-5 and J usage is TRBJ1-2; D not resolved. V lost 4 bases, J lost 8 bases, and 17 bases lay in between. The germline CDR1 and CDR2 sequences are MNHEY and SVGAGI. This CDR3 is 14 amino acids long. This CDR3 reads CASSSYGPGKGYTF. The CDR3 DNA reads TGTGCCAGCAGTTCCTACGGGCCCGGGAAGGGCTACACCTTC.

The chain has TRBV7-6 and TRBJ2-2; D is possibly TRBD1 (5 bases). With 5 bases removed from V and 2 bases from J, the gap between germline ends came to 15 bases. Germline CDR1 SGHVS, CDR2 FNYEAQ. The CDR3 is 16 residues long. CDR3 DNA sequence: TGTGCCAGCAGCCCTGACAACGGACACAACACCGGGGAGCTGTTTTTT. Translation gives CASSPDNGHNTGELFF.

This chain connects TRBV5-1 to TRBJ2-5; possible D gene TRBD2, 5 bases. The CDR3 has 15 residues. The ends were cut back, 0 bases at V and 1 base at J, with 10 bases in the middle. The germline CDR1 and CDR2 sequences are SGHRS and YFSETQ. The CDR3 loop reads CASSLGVGIQETQYF. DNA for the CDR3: TGCGCCAGCAGCTTGGGTGTCGGGATCCAAGAGACCCAGTACTTC.

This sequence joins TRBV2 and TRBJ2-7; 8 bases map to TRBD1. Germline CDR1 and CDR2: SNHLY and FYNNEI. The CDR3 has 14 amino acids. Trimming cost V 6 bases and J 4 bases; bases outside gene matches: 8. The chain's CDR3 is CASSAGQGLYEQYF. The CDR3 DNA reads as TGTGCCAGCAGCGCCGGACAGGGATTGTACGAGCAGTACTTC. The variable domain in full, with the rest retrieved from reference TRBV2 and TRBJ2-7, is EPEVTQTPSHQVTQMGQEVILRCVPISNHLYFYWYRQILGQKVEFLVSFYNNEISEKSEIFDDQFSVERPDGSNFTLKIRSTKLEDSAMYFCASSAGQGLYEQYFGPGTRLTVT.

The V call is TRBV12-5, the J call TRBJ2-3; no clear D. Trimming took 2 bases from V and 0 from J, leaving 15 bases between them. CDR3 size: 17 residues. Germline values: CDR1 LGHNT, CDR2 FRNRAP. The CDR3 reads CASGLSAATRSTDTQYF. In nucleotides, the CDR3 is TGTGCTAGTGGTTTGTCGGCAGCCACCAGGAGCACAGATACGCAGTATTTT.

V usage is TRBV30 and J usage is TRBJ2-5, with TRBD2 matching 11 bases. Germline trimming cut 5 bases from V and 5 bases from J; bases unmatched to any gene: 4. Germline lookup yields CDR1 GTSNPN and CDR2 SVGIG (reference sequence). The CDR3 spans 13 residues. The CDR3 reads CAWRTSGLETQYF. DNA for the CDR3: TGTGCCTGGCGGACTAGCGGGCTGGAGACCCAGTACTTC.

CDR3 in amino acids: CASSLATGTGITQFF. CDR3 bases: TGTGCCAGCAGCTTGGCGACCGGGACAGGGATCACTCAGTTCTTC. The gene calls are TRBV7-2 and TRBJ2-1; 9 positions match TRBD1. V was pared by 3 bases and J by 13 bases, with 13 bases of the junction left unmatched. This CDR3 comprises 15 residues. Germline V gene data show CDR1 as SGHTA and CDR2 as FQGNSA.

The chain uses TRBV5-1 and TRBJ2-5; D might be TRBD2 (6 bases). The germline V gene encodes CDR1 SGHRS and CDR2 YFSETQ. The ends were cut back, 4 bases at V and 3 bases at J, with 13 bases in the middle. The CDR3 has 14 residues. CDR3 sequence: CASSGDSSEETQYF. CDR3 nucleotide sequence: TGCGCCAGCAGCGGGGACTCTAGCGAAGAGACCCAGTACTTC.

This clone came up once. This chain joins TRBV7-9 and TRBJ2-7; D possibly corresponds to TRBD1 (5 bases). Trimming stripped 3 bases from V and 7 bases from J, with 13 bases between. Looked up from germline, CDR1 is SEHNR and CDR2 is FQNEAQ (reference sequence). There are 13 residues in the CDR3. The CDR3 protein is CASSFDSLWEQYF. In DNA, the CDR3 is TGTGCCAGCAGCTTTGACAGTCTTTGGGAGCAGTACTTC.

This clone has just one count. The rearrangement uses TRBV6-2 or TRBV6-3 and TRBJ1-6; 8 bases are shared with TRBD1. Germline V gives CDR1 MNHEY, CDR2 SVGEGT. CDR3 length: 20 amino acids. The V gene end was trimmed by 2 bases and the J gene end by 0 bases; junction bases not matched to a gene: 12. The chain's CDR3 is CASSYRPGQESSSYNSPLHF. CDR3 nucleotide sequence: TGTGCCAGCAGTTACCGTCCGGGACAGGAGTCAAGCTCCTATAATTCACCCCTCCACTTT.

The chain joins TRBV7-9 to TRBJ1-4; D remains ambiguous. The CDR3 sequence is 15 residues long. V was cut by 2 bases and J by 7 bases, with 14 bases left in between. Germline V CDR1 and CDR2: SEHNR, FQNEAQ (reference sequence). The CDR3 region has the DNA TGTGCCAGCAGCTTACAGGTTTTAGGATTTGAAAAACTGTTTTTT. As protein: CASSLQVLGFEKLFF. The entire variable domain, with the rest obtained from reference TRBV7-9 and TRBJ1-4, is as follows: DTGVSQNPRHKITKRGQNVTFRCDPISEHNRLYWYRQTLGQGPEFLTYFQNEAQLEKSRLLSDRFSAERPKGSFSTLEIQRTEQGDSAMYLCASSLQVLGFEKLFFGSGTQLSVL.